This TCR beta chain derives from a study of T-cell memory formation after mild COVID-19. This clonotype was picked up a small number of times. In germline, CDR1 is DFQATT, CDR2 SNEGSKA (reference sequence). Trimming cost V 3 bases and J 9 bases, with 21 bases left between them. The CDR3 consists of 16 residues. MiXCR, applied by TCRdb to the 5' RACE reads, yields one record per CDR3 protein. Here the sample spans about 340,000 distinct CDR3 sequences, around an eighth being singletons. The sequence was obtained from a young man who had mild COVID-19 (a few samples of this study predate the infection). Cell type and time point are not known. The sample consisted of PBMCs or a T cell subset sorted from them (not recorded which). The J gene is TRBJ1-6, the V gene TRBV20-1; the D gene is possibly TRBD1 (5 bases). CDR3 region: CSASTWNFQGISPLHF. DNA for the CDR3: TGCAGTGCTAGTACTTGGAACTTCCAGGGCATTTCACCCCTCCACTTT.